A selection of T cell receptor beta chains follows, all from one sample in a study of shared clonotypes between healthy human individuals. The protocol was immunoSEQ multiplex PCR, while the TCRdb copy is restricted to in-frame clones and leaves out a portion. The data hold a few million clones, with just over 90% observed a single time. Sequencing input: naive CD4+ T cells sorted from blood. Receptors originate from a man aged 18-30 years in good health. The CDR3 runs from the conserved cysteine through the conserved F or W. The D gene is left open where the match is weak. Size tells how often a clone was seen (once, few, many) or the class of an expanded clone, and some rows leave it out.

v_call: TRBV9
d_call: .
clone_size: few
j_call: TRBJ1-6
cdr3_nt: TGTGCCAGCAGCTTTCGGGACAAGAATTCACCCCTCCACTTT
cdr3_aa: CASSFRDKNSPLHF

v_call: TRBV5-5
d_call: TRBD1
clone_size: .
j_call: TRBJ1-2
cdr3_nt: TGTGCCAGCAGCTTCCGGGACAGGGGGCGTGGGAACTATGGCTACACCTTC
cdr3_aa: CASSFRDRGRGNYGYTF

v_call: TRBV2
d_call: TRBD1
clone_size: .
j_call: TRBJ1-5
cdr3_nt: TGTGCCAGCAGTGAGGACAGGGCCAATCAGCCCCAGCATTTT
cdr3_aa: CASSEDRANQPQHF

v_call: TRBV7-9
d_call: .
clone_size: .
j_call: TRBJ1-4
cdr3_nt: TGTGCCAGCAGCTCAAGCCCGAGGAGGCCTAATGAAAAACTGTTTTTT
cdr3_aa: CASSSSPRRPNEKLFF

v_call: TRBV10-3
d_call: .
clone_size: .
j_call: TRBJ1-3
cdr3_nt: TGTGCCACGACAGGTTCTGGAAACACCATATATTTT
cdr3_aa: CATTGSGNTIYF

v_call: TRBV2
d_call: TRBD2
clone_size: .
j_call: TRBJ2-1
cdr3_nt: TGTGCCAGCAGTGAAGGGTCCGGCAGGGAGGGCAATGAGCAGTTCTTC
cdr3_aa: CASSEGSGREGNEQFF

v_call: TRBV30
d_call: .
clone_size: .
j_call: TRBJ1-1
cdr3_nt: TGTGCCTGGAGTGTACAGTCCTTCCGGAACACTGAAGCTTTCTTT
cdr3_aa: CAWSVQSFRNTEAFF

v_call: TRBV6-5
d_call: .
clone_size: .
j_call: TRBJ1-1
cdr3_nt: TGTGCCAGCAGTAGGTTCTCGGGCTACGAAGCTTTCTTT
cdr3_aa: CASSRFSGYEAFF

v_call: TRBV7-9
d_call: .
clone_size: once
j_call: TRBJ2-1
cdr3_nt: TGTGCCAGCAGCCCATGGGGAGAGCTTCCCAATGAGCAGTTCTTC
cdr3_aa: CASSPWGELPNEQFF

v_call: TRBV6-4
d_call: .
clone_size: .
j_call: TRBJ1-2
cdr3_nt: TGTGCCAGCAGTGAAGGCGGCCAGACACGCGATCGCTACACCTTC
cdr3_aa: CASSEGGQTRDRYTF

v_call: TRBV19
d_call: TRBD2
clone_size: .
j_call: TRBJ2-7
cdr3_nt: TGTGCCAGTAGTATAGTCCAGCGGGGGACCTACGAGCAGTACTTC
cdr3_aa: CASSIVQRGTYEQYF

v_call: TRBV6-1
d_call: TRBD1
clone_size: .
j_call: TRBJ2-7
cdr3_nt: TGTGCCAGCTCCGGGACAGTCTCCTACGAGCAGTACTTC
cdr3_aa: CASSGTVSYEQYF

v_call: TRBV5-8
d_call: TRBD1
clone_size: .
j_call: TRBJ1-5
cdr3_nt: TGTGCCAGCAGCCCCGGGACAGTACGAAATCAGCCCCAGCATTTT
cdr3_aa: CASSPGTVRNQPQHF

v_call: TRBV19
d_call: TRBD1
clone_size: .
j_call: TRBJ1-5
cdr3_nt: TGTGCCAGTGAAACAATGCGAACAGGGGGCAATCAGCCCCAGCATTTT
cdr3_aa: CASETMRTGGNQPQHF

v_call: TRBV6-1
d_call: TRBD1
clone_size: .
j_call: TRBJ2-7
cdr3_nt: TGTGCCAGCAGTGGGGACCCCGGACAGGGATACGAGCAGTACTTC
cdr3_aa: CASSGDPGQGYEQYF

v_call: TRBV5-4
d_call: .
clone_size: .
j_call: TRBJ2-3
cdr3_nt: TGTGCCAGCAGCTCCTCTCGCGGGGCCTCCCCAGATACGCAGTATTTT
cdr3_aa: CASSSSRGASPDTQYF

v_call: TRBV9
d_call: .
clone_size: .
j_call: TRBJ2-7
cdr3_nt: TGTGCCAGCAGCGTAAACCCAAGCTCCTACGAGCAGTACTTC
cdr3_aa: CASSVNPSSYEQYF

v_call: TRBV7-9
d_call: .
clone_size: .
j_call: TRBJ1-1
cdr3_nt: TGTGCCAGCGCCATCATTGGGGCCTATCTTGTGGCTTTCTTT
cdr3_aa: CASAIIGAYLVAFF

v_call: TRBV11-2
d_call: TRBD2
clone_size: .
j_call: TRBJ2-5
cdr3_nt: TGTGCCAGCAGCCCCATGACTAGCGGCCAAGAGACCCAGTACTTC
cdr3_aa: CASSPMTSGQETQYF

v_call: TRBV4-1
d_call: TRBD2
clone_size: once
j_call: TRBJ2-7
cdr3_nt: TGCGCCAGCAGCCAAGATCGACTAGCGGGGGCACCGTACGAGCAGTACTTC
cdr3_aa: CASSQDRLAGAPYEQYF

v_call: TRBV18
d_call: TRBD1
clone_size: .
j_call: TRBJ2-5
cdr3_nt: TGTGCCAGCTCACGAGGACAGGGGGGCGTCCAAGAGACCCAGTACTTC
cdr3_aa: CASSRGQGGVQETQYF

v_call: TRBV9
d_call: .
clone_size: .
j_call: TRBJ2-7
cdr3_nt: TGTGCCAGCAGCCCCCCCGACGGACAGAGCTCCTACGAGCAGTACTTC
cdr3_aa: CASSPPDGQSSYEQYF

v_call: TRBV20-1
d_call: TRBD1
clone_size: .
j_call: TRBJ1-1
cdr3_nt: TGCATAGGACAGGGGAACACTGAAGCTTTCTTT
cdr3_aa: CIGQGNTEAFF

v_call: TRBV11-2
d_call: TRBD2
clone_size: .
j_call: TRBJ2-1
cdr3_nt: TGTGCCAGCAGCTTAGGCCTAGCGGGGGTTAATGAGCAGTTCTTC
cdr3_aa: CASSLGLAGVNEQFF

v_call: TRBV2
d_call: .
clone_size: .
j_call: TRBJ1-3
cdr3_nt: TGTGCCAGCAGTGAAATTGGGGCGGACACCATATATTTT
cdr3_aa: CASSEIGADTIYF

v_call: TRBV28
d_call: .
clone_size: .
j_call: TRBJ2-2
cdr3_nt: TGTGCCAGCACCTCGGGGGGCGCGGACACCGGGGAGCTGTTTTTT
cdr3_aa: CASTSGGADTGELFF

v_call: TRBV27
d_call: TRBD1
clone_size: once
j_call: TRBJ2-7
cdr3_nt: TGTGCCAGCAGTTACATCGGGACAGGGGGGGCCTACGAGCAGTACTTC
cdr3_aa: CASSYIGTGGAYEQYF

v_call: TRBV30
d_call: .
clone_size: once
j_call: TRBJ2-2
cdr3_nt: TGTGCCTGGAGTTCCACCGGGGAGCTGTTTTTT
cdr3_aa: CAWSSTGELFF

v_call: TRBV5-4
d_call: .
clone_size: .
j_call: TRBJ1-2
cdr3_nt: TGTGCCAGCAGCTTGGACGGGAACTATGGCTACACCTTC
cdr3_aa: CASSLDGNYGYTF

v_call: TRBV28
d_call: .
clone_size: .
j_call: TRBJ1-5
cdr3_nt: TGTGCCAGCAGTTCACAGGGCCATCAGCCCCAGCATTTT
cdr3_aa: CASSSQGHQPQHF

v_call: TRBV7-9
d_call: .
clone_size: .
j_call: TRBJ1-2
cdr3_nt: TGTGCCAGCAGCCTCGGTGATCTAGCTTCTAACTATGGCTACACCTTC
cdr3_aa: CASSLGDLASNYGYTF

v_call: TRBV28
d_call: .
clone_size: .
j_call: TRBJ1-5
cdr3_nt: TGTGCCAGCAGGGTGGTTCCCTACAGGGCCAATCAGCCCCAGCATTTT
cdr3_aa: CASRVVPYRANQPQHF

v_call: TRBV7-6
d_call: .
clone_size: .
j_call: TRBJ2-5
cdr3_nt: TGTGCCAGCAGCTTTTATGGGGGCCCGGCGGAGACCCAGTACTTC
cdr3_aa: CASSFYGGPAETQYF

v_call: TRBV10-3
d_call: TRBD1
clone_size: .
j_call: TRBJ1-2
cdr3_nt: TGTGCCATCACTGACAGGGAATGGGATGGCTACACCTTC
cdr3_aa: CAITDREWDGYTF

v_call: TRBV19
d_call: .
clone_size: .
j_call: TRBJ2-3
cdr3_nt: TGTGCCAGTAGTACCCAGCGAGGAGATACGCAGTATTTT
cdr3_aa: CASSTQRGDTQYF

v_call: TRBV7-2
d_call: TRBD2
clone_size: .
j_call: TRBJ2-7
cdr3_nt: TGTGCCAGCAGCAAGAGCGGGAACTACGAGCAGTACTTC
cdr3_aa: CASSKSGNYEQYF

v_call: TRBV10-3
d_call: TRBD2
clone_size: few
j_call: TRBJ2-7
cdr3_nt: TGTGCCATCAGTGAGCCACTAGCGGGAGCGGGCGAGCAGTACTTC
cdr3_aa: CAISEPLAGAGEQYF

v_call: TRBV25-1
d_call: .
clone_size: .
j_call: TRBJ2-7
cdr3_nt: TGTGCCAGCAGTAGGGGGAAGGGACACCTCTCCTACGAGCAGTACTTC
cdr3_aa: CASSRGKGHLSYEQYF

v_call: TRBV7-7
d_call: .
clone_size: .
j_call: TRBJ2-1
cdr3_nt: TGTGCTAGCAGCTTAGCGACGGTAGGGGAGCAGTTCTTC
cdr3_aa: CASSLATVGEQFF

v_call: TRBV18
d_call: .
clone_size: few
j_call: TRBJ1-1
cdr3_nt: TGTGCCAGCTCAACGAGACCACAGGGAGGGACTGAAGCTTTCTTT
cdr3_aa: CASSTRPQGGTEAFF

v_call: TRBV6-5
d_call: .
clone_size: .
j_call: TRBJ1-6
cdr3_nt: TGTGCCAGCAGTGATCGGGCTGGTAATTCACCCCTCCACTTT
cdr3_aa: CASSDRAGNSPLHF

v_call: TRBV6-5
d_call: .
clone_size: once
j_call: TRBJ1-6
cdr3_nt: TGTGCCAGCAGTTACTCCGGGCCGTATAATTCACCCCTCCACTTT
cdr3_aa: CASSYSGPYNSPLHF

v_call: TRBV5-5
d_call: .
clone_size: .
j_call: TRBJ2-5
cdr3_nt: TGTGCCAGCAGCTTGGGGAAACAAATACTTCAAGAGACCCAGTACTTC
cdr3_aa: CASSLGKQILQETQYF

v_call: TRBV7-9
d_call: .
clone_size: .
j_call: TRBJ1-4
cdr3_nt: TGTGCCAGCAGCTTATTAGAACTGAGTAATGAAAAACTGTTTTTT
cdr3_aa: CASSLLELSNEKLFF

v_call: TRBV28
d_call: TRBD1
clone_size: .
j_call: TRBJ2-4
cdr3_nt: TGTGCCAGTCACAGGGGTGACAAAAACATTCAGTACTTC
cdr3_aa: CASHRGDKNIQYF

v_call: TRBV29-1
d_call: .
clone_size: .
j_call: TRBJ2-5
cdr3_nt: TGCAGCGTTGCAGTTTTGGGAGAGACCCAGTACTTC
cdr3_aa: CSVAVLGETQYF

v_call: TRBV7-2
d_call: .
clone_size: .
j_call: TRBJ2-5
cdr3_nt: TGTGCCAGCAGCTCGGAGGGGAGGATGGAGACCCAGTACTTC
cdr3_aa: CASSSEGRMETQYF

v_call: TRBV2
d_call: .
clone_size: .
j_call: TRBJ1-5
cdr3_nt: TGTGCCAGCAGTGAAGGTAGCAATCAGCCCCAGCATTTT
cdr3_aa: CASSEGSNQPQHF

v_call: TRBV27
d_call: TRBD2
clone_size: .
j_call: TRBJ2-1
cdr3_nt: TGTGCCAGCAGTCAGAGTCTGACTAGCAGAACCTACAATGAGCAGTTCTTC
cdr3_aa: CASSQSLTSRTYNEQFF

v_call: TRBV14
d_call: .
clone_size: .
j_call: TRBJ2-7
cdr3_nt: TGTGCCAGCAGCCAGAAAGAGGAAGCCTACGAGCAGTACTTC
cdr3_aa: CASSQKEEAYEQYF

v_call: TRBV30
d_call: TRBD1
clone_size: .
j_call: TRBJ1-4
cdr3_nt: TGTGCCTGGAGTGTACAGGGGGCGACTAATGAAAAACTGTTTTTT
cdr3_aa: CAWSVQGATNEKLFF

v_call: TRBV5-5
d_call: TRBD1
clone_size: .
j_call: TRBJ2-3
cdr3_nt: TGTGCCAGCAGCTTGGGACAGGGTAGGGCAGATACGCAGTATTTT
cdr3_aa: CASSLGQGRADTQYF

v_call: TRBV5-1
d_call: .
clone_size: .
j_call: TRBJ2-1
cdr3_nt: TGCGCCAGCAGCTACAGAAGTAGTCCGATATCCAATGAGCAGTTCTTC
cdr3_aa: CASSYRSSPISNEQFF